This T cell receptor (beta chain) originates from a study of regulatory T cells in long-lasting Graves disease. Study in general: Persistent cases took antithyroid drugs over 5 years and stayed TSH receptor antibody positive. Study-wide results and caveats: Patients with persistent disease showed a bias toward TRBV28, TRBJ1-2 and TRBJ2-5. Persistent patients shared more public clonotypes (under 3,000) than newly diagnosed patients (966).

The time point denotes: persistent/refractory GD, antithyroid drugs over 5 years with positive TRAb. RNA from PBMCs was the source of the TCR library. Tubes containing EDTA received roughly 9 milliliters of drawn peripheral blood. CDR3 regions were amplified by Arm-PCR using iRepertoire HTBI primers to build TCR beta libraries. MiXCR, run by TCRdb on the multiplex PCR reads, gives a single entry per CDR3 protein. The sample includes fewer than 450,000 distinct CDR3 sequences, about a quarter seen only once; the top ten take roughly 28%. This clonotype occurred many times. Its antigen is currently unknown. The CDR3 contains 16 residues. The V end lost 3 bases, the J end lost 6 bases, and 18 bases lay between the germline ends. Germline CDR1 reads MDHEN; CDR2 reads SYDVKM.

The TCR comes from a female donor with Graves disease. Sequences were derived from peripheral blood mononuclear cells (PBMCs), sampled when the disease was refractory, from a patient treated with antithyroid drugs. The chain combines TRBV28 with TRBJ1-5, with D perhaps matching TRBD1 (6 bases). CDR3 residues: CASSLGSGGKGQPQHF. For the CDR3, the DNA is TGTGCCAGCAGTTTGGGTTCCGGGGGCAAGGGTCAGCCCCAGCATTTT.